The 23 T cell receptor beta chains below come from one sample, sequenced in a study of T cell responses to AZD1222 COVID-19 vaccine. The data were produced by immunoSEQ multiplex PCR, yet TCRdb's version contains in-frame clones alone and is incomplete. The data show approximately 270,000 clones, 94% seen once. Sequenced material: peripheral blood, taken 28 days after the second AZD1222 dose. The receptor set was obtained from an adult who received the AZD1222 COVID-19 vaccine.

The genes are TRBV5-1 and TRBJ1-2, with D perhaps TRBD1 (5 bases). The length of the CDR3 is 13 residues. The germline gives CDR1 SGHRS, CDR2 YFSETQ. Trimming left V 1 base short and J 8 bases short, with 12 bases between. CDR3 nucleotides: TGCGCCAGCAGCTTGATGGGGGATTCGGGCTACACCTTC. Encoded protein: CASSLMGDSGYTF.

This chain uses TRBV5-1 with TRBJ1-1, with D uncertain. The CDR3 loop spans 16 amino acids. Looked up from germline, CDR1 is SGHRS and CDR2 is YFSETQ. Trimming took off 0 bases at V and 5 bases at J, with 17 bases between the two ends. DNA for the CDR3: TGCGCCAGCAGCTTGGTGCCCCCTCCCGGTAGGACTGAAGCTTTCTTT. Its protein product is CASSLVPPPGRTEAFF.

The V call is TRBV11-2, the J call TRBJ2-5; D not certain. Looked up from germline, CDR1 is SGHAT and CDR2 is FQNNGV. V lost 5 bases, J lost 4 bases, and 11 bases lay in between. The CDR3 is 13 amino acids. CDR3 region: CASSRVFRETQYF. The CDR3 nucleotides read TGTGCCAGCAGCCGGGTATTCCGAGAGACCCAGTACTTC.

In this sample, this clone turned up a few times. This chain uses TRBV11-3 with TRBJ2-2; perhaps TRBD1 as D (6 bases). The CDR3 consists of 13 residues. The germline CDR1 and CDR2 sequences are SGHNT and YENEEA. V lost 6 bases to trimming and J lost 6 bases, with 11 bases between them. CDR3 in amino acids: CASREQGAGELFF. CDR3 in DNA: TGTGCCAGCAGGGAACAGGGAGCCGGGGAGCTGTTTTTT.

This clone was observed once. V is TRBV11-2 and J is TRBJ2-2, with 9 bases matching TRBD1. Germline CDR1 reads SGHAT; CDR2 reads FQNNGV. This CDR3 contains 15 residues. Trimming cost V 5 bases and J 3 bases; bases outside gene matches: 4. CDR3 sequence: CASSPRQGDTGELFF. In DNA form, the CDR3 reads TGTGCCAGCAGCCCTAGACAGGGGGACACCGGGGAGCTGTTTTTT.

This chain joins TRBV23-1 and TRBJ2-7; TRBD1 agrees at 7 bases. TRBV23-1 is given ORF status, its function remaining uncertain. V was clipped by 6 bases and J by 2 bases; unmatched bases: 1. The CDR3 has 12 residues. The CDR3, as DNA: TGCGCCAGCAGACAGGGGACCTACGAGCAGTACTTC. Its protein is CASRQGTYEQYF.

The DNA of the CDR3 is TGTGCCAGCAGCTTATTCTCTGTTGGAGTCACTGAAGCTTTCTTT. It yields the protein CASSLFSVGVTEAFF. The chain carries TRBV7-2 and TRBJ1-1, with D unresolved. The CDR3 length is 15 residues. CDR1 and CDR2 (germline): SGHTA, FQGNSA. Trimming stripped 2 bases from V and 4 bases from J, with 14 bases between.

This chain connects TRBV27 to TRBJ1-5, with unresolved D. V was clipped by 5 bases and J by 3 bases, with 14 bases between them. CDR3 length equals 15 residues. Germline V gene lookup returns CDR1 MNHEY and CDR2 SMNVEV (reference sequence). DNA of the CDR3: TGTGCCAGCAGTAGCTCAGGCTCTTCCAATCAGCCCCAGCATTTT. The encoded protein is CASSSSGSSNQPQHF.

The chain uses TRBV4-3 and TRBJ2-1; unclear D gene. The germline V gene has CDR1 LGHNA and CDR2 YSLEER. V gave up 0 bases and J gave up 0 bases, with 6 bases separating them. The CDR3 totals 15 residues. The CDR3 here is CASSQDSSSYNEQFF. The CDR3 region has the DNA TGCGCCAGCAGCCAAGACAGTAGCTCCTACAATGAGCAGTTCTTC.

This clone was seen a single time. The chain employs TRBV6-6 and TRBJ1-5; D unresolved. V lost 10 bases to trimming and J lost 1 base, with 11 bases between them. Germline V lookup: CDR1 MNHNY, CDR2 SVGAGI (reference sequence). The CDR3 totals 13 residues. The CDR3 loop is CATDTGSNQPQHF. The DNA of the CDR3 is TGTGCCACAGATACCGGAAGCAATCAGCCCCAGCATTTT.

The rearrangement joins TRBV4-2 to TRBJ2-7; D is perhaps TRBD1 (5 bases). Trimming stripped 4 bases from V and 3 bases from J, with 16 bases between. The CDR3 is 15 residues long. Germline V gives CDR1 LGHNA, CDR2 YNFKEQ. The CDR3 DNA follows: TGTGCCAGCAGCCCTCAGGGCTCCAAGGGCTACGAGCAGTACTTC. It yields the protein CASSPQGSKGYEQYF.

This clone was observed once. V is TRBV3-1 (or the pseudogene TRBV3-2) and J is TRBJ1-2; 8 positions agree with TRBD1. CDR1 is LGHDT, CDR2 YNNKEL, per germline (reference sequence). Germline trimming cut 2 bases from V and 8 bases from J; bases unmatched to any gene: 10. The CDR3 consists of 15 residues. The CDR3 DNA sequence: TGTGCCAGCAGCCAACTCGACAGGGGAGAAAGCGGCTACACCTTC. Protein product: CASSQLDRGESGYTF.

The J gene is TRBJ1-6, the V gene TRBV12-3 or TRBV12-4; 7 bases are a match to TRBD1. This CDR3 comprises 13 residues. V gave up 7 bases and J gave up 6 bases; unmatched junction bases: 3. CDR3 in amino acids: CASNEGANSPLHF. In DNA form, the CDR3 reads TGTGCCAGCAACGAGGGGGCTAATTCACCCCTCCACTTT.

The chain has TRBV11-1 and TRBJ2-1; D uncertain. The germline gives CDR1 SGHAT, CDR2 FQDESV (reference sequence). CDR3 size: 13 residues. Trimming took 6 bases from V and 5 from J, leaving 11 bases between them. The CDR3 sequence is CASSWTANNEQFF. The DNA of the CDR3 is TGTGCCAGCAGTTGGACGGCTAACAATGAGCAGTTCTTC.

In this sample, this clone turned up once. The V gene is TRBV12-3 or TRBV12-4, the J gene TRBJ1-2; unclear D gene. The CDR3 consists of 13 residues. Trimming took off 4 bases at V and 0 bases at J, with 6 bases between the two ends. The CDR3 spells CASSWNANYGYTF. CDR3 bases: TGTGCCAGCAGTTGGAACGCTAACTATGGCTACACCTTC.

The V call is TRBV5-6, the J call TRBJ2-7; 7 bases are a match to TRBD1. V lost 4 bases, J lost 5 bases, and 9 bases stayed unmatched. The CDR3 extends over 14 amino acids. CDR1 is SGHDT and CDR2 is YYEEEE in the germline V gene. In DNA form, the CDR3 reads TGTGCCAGCAGCCCCAGACAGGGATCCCACGAGCAGTACTTC. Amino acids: CASSPRQGSHEQYF.

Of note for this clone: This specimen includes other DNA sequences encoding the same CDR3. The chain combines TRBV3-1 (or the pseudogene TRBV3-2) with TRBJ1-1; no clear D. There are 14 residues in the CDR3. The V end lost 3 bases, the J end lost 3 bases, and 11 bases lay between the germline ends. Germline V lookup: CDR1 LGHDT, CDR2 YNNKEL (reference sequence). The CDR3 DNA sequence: TGTGCCAGCAGCCAGGTAGGTGGGGACACTGAAGCTTTCTTT. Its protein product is CASSQVGGDTEAFF.

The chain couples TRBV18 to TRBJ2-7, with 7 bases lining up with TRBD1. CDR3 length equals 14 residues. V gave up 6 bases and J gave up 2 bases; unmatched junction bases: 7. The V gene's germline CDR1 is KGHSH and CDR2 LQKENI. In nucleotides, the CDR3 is TGTGCCAGCTCGCCGGGACAGCGCGCCTACGAGCAGTACTTC. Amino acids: CASSPGQRAYEQYF. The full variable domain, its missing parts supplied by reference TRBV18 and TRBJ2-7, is NAGVMQNPRHLVRRRGQEARLRCSPMKGHSHVYWYRQLPEEGLKFMVYLQKENIIDESGMPKERFSAEFPKEGPSILRIQQVVRGDSAAYFCASSPGQRAYEQYFGPGTRLTVT.

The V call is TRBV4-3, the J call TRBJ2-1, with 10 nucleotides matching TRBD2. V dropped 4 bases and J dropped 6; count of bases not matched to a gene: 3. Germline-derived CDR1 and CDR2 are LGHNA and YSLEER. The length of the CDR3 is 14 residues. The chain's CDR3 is CASSLASGSNEQFF. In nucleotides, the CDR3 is TGCGCCAGCAGCCTCGCTAGCGGGAGCAATGAGCAGTTCTTC.

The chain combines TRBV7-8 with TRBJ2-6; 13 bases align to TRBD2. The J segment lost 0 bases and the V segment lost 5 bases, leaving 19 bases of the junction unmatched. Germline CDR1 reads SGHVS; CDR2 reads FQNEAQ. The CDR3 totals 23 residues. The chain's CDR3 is CASSPPTGYLLAGGISGANVLTF. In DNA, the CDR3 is TGTGCCAGCAGCCCGCCGACGGGGTACTTACTAGCGGGGGGGATCTCTGGGGCCAACGTCCTGACTTTC.

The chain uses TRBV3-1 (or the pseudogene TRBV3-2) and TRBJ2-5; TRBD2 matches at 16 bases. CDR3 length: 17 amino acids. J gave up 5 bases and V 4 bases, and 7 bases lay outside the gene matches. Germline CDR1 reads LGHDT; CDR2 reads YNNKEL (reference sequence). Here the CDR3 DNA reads TGTGCCAGCAGCCCCGGGACTAGCGGGGGGGCAGGGGAGACCCAGTACTTC. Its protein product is CASSPGTSGGAGETQYF.

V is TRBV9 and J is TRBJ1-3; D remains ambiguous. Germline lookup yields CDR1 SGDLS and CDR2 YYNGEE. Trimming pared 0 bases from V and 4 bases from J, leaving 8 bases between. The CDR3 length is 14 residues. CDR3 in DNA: TGTGCCAGCAGCGTAGTGGGGTCCGGAAACACCATATATTTT. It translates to CASSVVGSGNTIYF.

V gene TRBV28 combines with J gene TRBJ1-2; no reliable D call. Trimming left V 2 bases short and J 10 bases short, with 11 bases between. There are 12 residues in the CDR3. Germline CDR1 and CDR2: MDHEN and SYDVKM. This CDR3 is CASSLVLRDYTF. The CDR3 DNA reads TGTGCCAGCAGTTTAGTTCTTAGGGACTACACCTTC.